This T cell receptor (beta chain) was recovered during a study of cytomegalovirus exposure and HLA in healthy donors (dated by TCRdb to about 2017). With regard to the full study: An earlier analysis of several hundred of the donors reported more than 250 Gb of sequence data and some 120 million unique TCR beta sequences from about 179 million T cells. Around 300 gigabases of sequencing data and 80 million or so unique TCR sequences were included in an early release covering 550 to 800 HLA-typed donors. The genetic ancestry cluster associated with self-reported Caucasian donors included over 80% of the approximately 410 genotyped donors. The study aimed to test whether signatures of past pathogen exposure could be identified by cataloging public T cell receptors. The study profiled the T cell repertoires of 666 subjects by immunosequencing and related them to cytomegalovirus serostatus. In addition to the first cohort of 650 to 750 subjects, a separate validation cohort of 120 different subjects was used. High-throughput TCR immunosequencing, statistical association of individual TCRs with disease status, and machine learning were combined to predict cytomegalovirus infection status. In a later analysis, previously published TCR beta repertoires from several hundred donors were re-analyzed and high-resolution HLA genotyping was added so that TCR occurrence patterns could be studied. Rather than drawing on any new phenotypic data, the later analysis identified candidate immune exposures from TCR beta sequences and the way those sequences occurred across donors. To decide whether each TCR beta V gene segment behaved as functional or pseudogenic, an earlier analysis of fewer than 750 of the donors relied on high-throughput TCR beta sequencing. Donor age, sex, ethnicity and CMV serostatus were compiled alongside the repertoire data. A later genetic analysis took genome-wide SNP genotypes for 398 of the 666 donors and used that subset as a discovery cohort. Every repertoire in the discovery cohort had been generated on one and the same sequencing platform. Both class I and class II loci were covered by HLA typing, at four-digit resolution. The number of typed donors differed by locus: about 629-640 for A, B, C, DRB1 and DQB1; some 500 for DQA1; 606 for DPA1; and 450 to 480 for DPB1. A few DR-DQ haplotypes were handled as single units for association and clustering because linkage in the cohort was strong. Across 300 to 400 genotyped donors of the cohort, an average of about 200,000 unique TCR beta nucleotide sequences per donor were sequenced, and 15% to 20% of those sequences were non-productive.

The cohort comprised around 690 healthy bone marrow donors. At the time of sampling, all cohort members were nominally healthy, though unrecorded immune exposures were likely present. The donor was CMV seronegative and was included in the group of a few hundred seronegative cohort members. Every donor gave a peripheral blood sample, and the peripheral blood mononuclear cells from that sample were used for TCR beta sequencing. The Qiagen DNeasy Blood Extraction Kit was used to extract genomic DNA from the blood cell samples. Overall study outcomes, separate from this receptor: In an earlier analysis of 587 of the donors, most TCR beta V segments appeared in productive rearrangements about 90% or about 30% of the time, broadly matching IMGT annotations. Compared with the 666-donor mean, donors in an Asian-associated ancestry cluster had fewer N-insertions in productive TCRs, according to a later genetic analysis. When HLA alleles, especially DR and DQ, strongly co-occurred, attributing TCR associations to individual alleles was difficult. Presence/absence analyses assumed roughly uniform sequencing depth across donors, an assumption that may not hold. Linkage disequilibrium might explain the correlated functional status among segregating V segments, but an unknown experimental factor could not be ruled out. The sequencing pipeline was judged likely to have produced a cluster of highly shared sequence variants as a technical artifact. In a later analysis, HLA-associated TCR beta chains showed more clonal expansion and lower generation probabilities than non-associated chains that were equally common. For the cohort, immune exposure information was limited to CMV serostatus. A further reported finding was that TCR beta sequences accurately predicted the HLA-A and HLA-B alleles for most subjects in the first cohort. The authors suggested that the approach could potentially be extended to other disease states and immunological phenotypes. According to a later analysis, TCR association rates differed among HLA loci, with DRB1 alleles showing the most associated TCRs and HLA-C alleles showing the fewest. The 87-base-pair reads could not distinguish some IMGT-functional V segments, including TRBV6-2 and TRBV6-3, so those segments were excluded. Over 15 rarely observed V segments, including chromosome 9 orphons, were excluded from the earlier analysis of approximately 500 of the donors because counts were too low. This cohort had only TCR beta chains sequenced, and the lack of alpha or paired-chain data limited which features could be detected. Most CMV-associated TCR beta chains appeared to be HLA-restricted in a later analysis, and the HLA associations seemed to be driven largely by CMV exposure. In vitro tests confirmed that a few of the cytomegalovirus-associated TCR beta chains recognize cytomegalovirus antigens. The classifier was reported to diagnose cytomegalovirus status with high specificity and sensitivity in both the original and validation cohorts. Because HLA typing was unavailable for some donors at each locus, only the typed subset was used in association tests. An association between a missense DCLRE1C variant and V-gene and J-gene trimming of TCR beta chains was found in a later genetic analysis and replicated in an independent cohort. The study listed approximately 150 TCR beta chains as associated with cytomegalovirus. Across donors, most TCR sequences were observed very rarely, whereas some public TCRs were present in many individuals. In a later analysis, around 17,000 TCR beta sequences were associated with specific HLA alleles at a false discovery rate of 0.05. In a later analysis, several top co-occurrence clusters were reported to appear linked to parvovirus B19, influenza, CMV and Epstein-Barr virus.

The V end gives up 3 bases and the J end 0 bases, leaving 7 bases in the junction not matched to a gene. CDR1 and CDR2 were assigned from the germline V gene as SGHRS and YFSETQ. The CDR3 runs 17 residues from the cysteine to the phenylalanine. Only the CDR3 region is kept as DNA, spanning 51 bases read in frame from base 1. Preparation of the library involved the immunoSEQ multiplex PCR assay. A mixture of 60 forward primers for TCR Vbeta segments and 13 reverse primers for TCR Jbeta segments was used in the multiplex PCR. The CDR3 region of rearranged TCR beta genes was amplified from genomic DNA with a multiplex PCR assay. The Illumina HiSeq System was used to sequence the amplified TCR beta libraries as 87-base-pair reads. The published analysis was carried out like this. Across the 600 to 700 repertoires, a later analysis counted about 81 million unique TCR beta chains, roughly 11 million of which were shared by at least two donors. Raw reads were error-corrected and collapsed into unique sequences by a nearest-neighbor algorithm in which closely related sequences were merged to remove PCR and sequencing errors. V, D and J gene segments were assigned by aligning CDR3 sequences to IMGT reference sequences. For a sequence to be retained, at least a six-nucleotide match to both a V gene segment and a J gene segment was required. A rearrangement counted as productive if the CDR3 had no stop codons and remained in frame with V and J, and every other rearrangement counted as non-productive. Following IMGT convention, CDR3 was defined as the stretch from the second conserved V-encoded cysteine to the conserved J-encoded phenylalanine. The earlier analysis of 500 to 750 of the donors excluded any sequence lacking an unambiguous match to a single V gene segment. In an earlier analysis of a few hundred of the donors, V segments were called functional above 56.7% productive rearrangements and were called segregating when the between-donor standard deviation exceeded 5%. A statistical classification framework was built to diagnose cytomegalovirus status from the catalog of TCR beta chain sequences. V and J gene assignment, in a later analysis, came from comparing TCR nucleotide sequences with IMGT/GENE-DB human TR gene sequences. A later analysis assigned CDR3 sequences and most-parsimonious VDJ recombination scenarios with the TCRdist pipeline. In a later analysis, each TCR beta chain was defined by its CDR3 amino acid sequence together with its V-gene family, and reads lacking a unique V-gene family were excluded. A later analysis removed 450 to 600 highly shared, low-generation-probability nucleotide sequences to deal with suspected cross-contamination and a sequencing artifact. In a later analysis, a clonal expansion index for each public chain was calculated from normalized within-repertoire ranks of inferred template counts. In a later analysis, generation probabilities were computed with a VDJ recombination model fitted to out-of-frame rearrangements, and the resulting probabilities were checked against IGoR. A later analysis scored TCR-TCR, TCR-HLA and TCR-CMV co-occurrence with hypergeometric tests, applying a repertoire-size bias correction to TCR pairs. A later analysis estimated false discovery rates by permuting HLA or CMV assignments 20 times. In a later analysis, co-occurring TCRs were grouped with DBSCAN, and TCRdist sequence similarity was added when clustering was performed within HLA-allele-positive subsets. Repertoires with fewer than 30,000 or more than 120,000 public chains were left out of co-occurrence clustering, as were about five repertoires with anomalous nucleotide sharing. TCRdb carries this immuneACCESS record with in-frame sequences only. Its versions omit some clonotypes, under half of them owing to an unresolved V gene in the studies checked, with the rest unexplained. V, J and clone size are those of that table, while D and trimming were read from the DNA. The sample table lists about 200,000 clones, 65% to 85% of them with a count of one. The ten biggest clones cover about 0.1% of the sample.

This clone was seen just once. Its specific antigen is unknown. Qualities for individual bases were not recorded, and no much larger clone is one base off. Sequencing was carried out using PBMCs. This clonotype was obtained from a boy aged 2 to 9 in good health and CMV-seronegative. Here the chain combines TRBV5-1 and TRBJ2-7, with 12 bases in between that match TRBD1. Here the CDR3 is given as CASSSPGTGGVSYEQYF. The bases read TGCGCCAGCAGCTCTCCGGGGACAGGGGGCGTCTCCTACGAGCAGTACTTC.